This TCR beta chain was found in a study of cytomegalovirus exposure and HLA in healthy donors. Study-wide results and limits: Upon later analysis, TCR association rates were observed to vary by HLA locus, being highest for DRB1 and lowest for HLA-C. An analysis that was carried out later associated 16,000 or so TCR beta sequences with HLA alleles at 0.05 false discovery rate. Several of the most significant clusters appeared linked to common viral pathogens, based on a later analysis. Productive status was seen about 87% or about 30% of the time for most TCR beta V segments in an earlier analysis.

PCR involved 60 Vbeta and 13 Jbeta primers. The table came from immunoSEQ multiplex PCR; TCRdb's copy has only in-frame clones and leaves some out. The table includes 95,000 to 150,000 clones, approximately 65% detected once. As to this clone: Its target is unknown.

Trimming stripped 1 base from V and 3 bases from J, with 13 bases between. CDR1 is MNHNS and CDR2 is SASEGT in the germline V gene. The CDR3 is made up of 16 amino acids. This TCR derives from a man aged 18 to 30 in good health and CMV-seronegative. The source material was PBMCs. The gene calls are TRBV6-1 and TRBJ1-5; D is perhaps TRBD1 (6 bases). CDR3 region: CASSEGGGGVNQPQHF. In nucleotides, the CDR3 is TGTGCCAGCAGTGAAGGAGGGGGAGGGGTCAATCAGCCCCAGCATTTT.